These 23 T cell receptor beta chains were sequenced from one sample in a study of blood T cell repertoires in COVID-19. Here immunoSEQ multiplex PCR was the method, and the copy in TCRdb shows in-frame clones only, minus some. The sample has about 180,000 clones, more than 70% seen once. The sample comprised peripheral blood. The origin of the receptors is a person aged 70 to 85 with COVID-19, enrolled during active disease.

The rearrangement links TRBV28 to TRBJ1-5, with D maybe TRBD1 (5 bases). Germline lookup yields CDR1 MDHEN and CDR2 SYDVKM. The CDR3 has 12 residues. Trimming shortened V by 8 bases and J by 4 bases, and 9 bases separated the two germline ends. For the CDR3, the DNA is TGTGCCAGCGTCGCAGGGAATCAGCCCCAGCATTTT. Amino acids: CASVAGNQPQHF. Looking up the rest from reference TRBV28 and TRBJ1-5 gives the full variable domain: DVKVTQSSRYLVKRTGEKVFLECVQDMDHENMFWYRQDPGLGLRLIYFSYDVKMKEKGDIPEGYSVSREKKERFSLILESASTNQTSMYLCASVAGNQPQHFGDGTRLSIL.

The rearrangement links TRBV19 to TRBJ2-7, with D tentatively TRBD1 (6 bases). The germline gives CDR1 LNHDA, CDR2 SQIVND (reference sequence). V shed 1 base and J shed 7 bases, with 14 bases lying between them. The CDR3 runs to 14 residues. The CDR3 sequence: CASSIGDRTGEQYF. Written as DNA, the CDR3 is TGTGCCAGTAGTATAGGTGACAGGACGGGGGAGCAGTACTTC.

V and J are TRBV27 and TRBJ1-6; TRBD1 might be the D (6 bases). CDR1 and CDR2 from the germline V gene are MNHEY and SMNVEV (reference sequence). The CDR3 is 16 amino acids. Trimming took off 7 bases at V and 4 bases at J, with 17 bases between the two ends. CDR3 nucleotide sequence: TGTGCCAGCAACCTCAGGGGACCCGTTTATAATTCACCCCTCCACTTT. The encoded protein is CASNLRGPVYNSPLHF.

The chain combines TRBV27 with TRBJ1-1; possibly TRBD1 for D (5 bases). The CDR3 runs to 14 residues. Germline V gives CDR1 MNHEY, CDR2 SMNVEV (reference sequence). Trimming cost V 2 bases and J 5 bases, with 12 bases left between them. CDR3 amino acids: CASSLRGLMTEAFF. The CDR3 bases are TGTGCCAGCAGTTTACGGGGGTTGATGACTGAAGCTTTCTTT.

The chain combines TRBV11-1 with TRBJ2-7; TRBD2 is a possible D gene (5 bases). V shed 5 bases and J shed 2 bases, with 13 bases lying between them. CDR1 SGHAT and CDR2 FQDESV come from the germline V gene (reference sequence). CDR3 length: 14 amino acids. The CDR3 reads CASSRRAGAYEQYF. As DNA, the CDR3 is TGTGCCAGCAGCCGGCGGGCAGGAGCCTACGAGCAGTACTTC.

This rearrangement joins TRBV6-5 to TRBJ1-1, with a possible D match to TRBD1 (6 bases). The CDR3 length is 13 residues. Between the trimmed V and J ends, which lost 4 bases and 10 bases, there was a span of 16 bases. Germline CDR1 reads MNHEY; CDR2 reads SVGAGI. The CDR3 coding sequence is TGTGCCAGCAGTTCTAACAGGGTTGGCGGAGCTTTCTTT. The encoded protein is CASSSNRVGGAFF.

The CDR3 DNA reads as TGTGCCAGCTACACTCCCGGACTAGCGGGAAGTGGCAATGAGCAGTTCTTC. Its translation is CASYTPGLAGSGNEQFF. The chain has TRBV18 and TRBJ2-1, with 12 bases matching TRBD2. Per germline, CDR1 KGHSH and CDR2 LQKENI. This CDR3 is built from 17 residues. After removal of 7 bases from V and 6 bases from J, the junction contained 13 bases not matched to a gene. The full variable domain, its missing parts supplied by reference TRBV18 and TRBJ2-1, is NAGVMQNPRHLVRRRGQEARLRCSPMKGHSHVYWYRQLPEEGLKFMVYLQKENIIDESGMPKERFSAEFPKEGPSILRIQQVVRGDSAAYFCASYTPGLAGSGNEQFFGPGTRLTVL.

V gene TRBV23-1 combines with J gene TRBJ1-5; TRBD1 matches at 8 bases. TRBV23-1 is an ORF, and what it does is uncertain. The CDR3 is 15 amino acids. V lost 6 bases and J lost 8; bases outside the gene matches: 12. CDR3 residues: CASRQNGQGRKPQHF. The DNA of the CDR3 is TGCGCCAGCAGGCAAAACGGACAGGGAAGAAAGCCCCAGCATTTT.

The J gene is TRBJ2-7, the V gene TRBV19; 9 nucleotides match TRBD1. CDR3 length equals 17 residues. Germline V gene data show CDR1 as LNHDA and CDR2 as SQIVND (reference sequence). V shed 6 bases and J 5 bases; nucleotides not matched to a gene: 17. The CDR3 loop is CASRLNFQTGGSHEQYF. As DNA, the CDR3 is TGTGCCAGTAGACTCAACTTCCAGACAGGGGGTAGCCACGAGCAGTACTTC.

The chain uses TRBV28 and TRBJ1-6; no firm D call. Germline CDR1 and CDR2: MDHEN and SYDVKM. The CDR3 consists of 14 residues. The V end was cut by 5 bases, the J end by 11 bases, with 16 bases between. The CDR3 protein is CASSPPGALTPLHF. The DNA for the CDR3 is TGTGCCAGCAGTCCTCCGGGAGCGTTGACACCCCTCCACTTT.

In DNA form, the CDR3 reads TGTGCCAGCAGCTCTCTACTATCTCTCTTGGGAGATACGCAGTATTTT. This translates into CASSSLLSLLGDTQYF. The rearrangement joins TRBV7-9 to TRBJ2-3; D unresolved. With 4 bases removed from V and 5 bases from J, the gap between germline ends came to 19 bases. The CDR3 has 16 residues. Germline V lookup: CDR1 SEHNR, CDR2 FQNEAQ (reference sequence).

The J gene is TRBJ1-5, the V gene TRBV28; 7 bases map to TRBD1. V trimming: 7 bases; J trimming: 4 bases; junction bases outside the gene matches: 7. This CDR3 is 14 amino acids long. Germline loops: CDR1 MDHEN, CDR2 SYDVKM. For the CDR3, the DNA is TGTGCCAGCATGACAGGGCAAAGGAATCAGCCCCAGCATTTT. Amino acid sequence: CASMTGQRNQPQHF.

The chain employs TRBV27 and TRBJ1-4; D might be TRBD1 (5 bases). Germline V gene lookup returns CDR1 MNHEY and CDR2 SMNVEV (reference sequence). Between the trimmed V and J ends, which lost 2 bases and 12 bases, there was a span of 13 bases. The CDR3 consists of 13 residues. The CDR3 loop is CASSLGRGGELFF. As DNA, the CDR3 is TGTGCCAGCAGTTTAGGCCGGGGGGGGGAACTGTTTTTT.

The chain carries TRBV18 and TRBJ1-2; D perhaps matches TRBD1 (5 bases). Between the trimmed V and J ends, which lost 3 bases and 6 bases, there was a span of 11 bases. The CDR3 consists of 13 residues. Germline V CDR1 and CDR2: KGHSH, LQKENI. The CDR3 loop is CASSPSGGNGYTF. In DNA, the CDR3 is TGTGCCAGCTCACCGAGCGGGGGAAATGGCTACACCTTC.

This rearrangement joins TRBV11-2 to TRBJ2-5; D is possibly TRBD1 (6 bases). The CDR3 contains 18 residues. V lost 5 bases and J 4 bases, leaving 26 bases between the germline ends. Germline CDR1 reads SGHAT; CDR2 reads FQNNGV. Written as DNA, the CDR3 is TGTGCCAGCAGCCGATTAGAGCCGATAGGGGGATGGCGAGAGACCCAGTACTTC. Its protein is CASSRLEPIGGWRETQYF. Full variable domain (remainder filled in from reference TRBV11-2 and TRBJ2-5): EAGVAQSPRYKIIEKRQSVAFWCNPISGHATLYWYQQILGQGPKLLIQFQNNGVVDDSQLPKDRFSAERLKGVDSTLKIQPAKLEDSAVYLCASSRLEPIGGWRETQYFGPGTRLLVL.

This chain uses TRBV4-3 with TRBJ2-5; 8 bases are shared with TRBD2. With V trimmed by 0 bases and J by 4 bases, 16 bases remained unmatched. The CDR3 loop spans 19 amino acids. CDR1 LGHNA and CDR2 YSLEER come from the germline V gene. The DNA for the CDR3 is TGCGCCAGCAGCCAAGATGAGTCGGGACGAAGCGGGAGACGAGAGACCCAGTACTTC. Translated: CASSQDESGRSGRRETQYF.

The genes are TRBV11-2 and TRBJ2-4; a weak D match, TRBD1 (6 bases). V lost 3 bases and J 5 bases, leaving 11 bases between the germline ends. The germline V gene encodes CDR1 SGHAT and CDR2 FQNNGV. The CDR3 covers 14 residues. For the CDR3, the DNA is TGTGCCAGCAGCTTGAGATACAGGGAAAACATTCAGTACTTC. It is translated as CASSLRYRENIQYF.

The rearrangement uses TRBV19 and TRBJ2-2, with 12 positions matching TRBD2. Trimming cost V 3 bases and J 10 bases; bases outside gene matches: 12. From germline, CDR1 is LNHDA and CDR2 SQIVND (reference sequence). The CDR3 spans 17 residues. The CDR3 sequence: CASSIASGGVPSMELFF. CDR3 nucleotide sequence: TGTGCCAGTAGTATCGCTAGCGGGGGGGTGCCGTCTATGGAGCTGTTTTTT.

The rearrangement joins TRBV27 to TRBJ1-2, with unresolved D. CDR1 and CDR2 from the germline V gene are MNHEY and SMNVEV (reference sequence). Trimming took off 8 bases at V and 2 bases at J, with 12 bases between the two ends. The CDR3 covers 13 residues. CDR3 nucleotides: TGTGCCAGCGGACTGGGTAAAAACTATGGCTACACCTTC. Its translation: CASGLGKNYGYTF.

In the case of this clone: The junction departs from the called germline gene at one end, perhaps through a read error. The chain carries TRBV7-9 and TRBJ2-4; tentatively, D is TRBD1 (6 bases). The CDR3 runs to 12 residues. CDR1 is SEHNR, CDR2 FQNEAQ, per germline (reference sequence). CDR3 in DNA: TGTGCCAGCAGCTTACCTTATTTAGGACAGAGCTTC. This sequence encodes CASSLPYLGQSF.

Here the CDR3 reads CASSFGTAEAFF. The DNA for the CDR3 is TGTGCCAGTAGTTTTGGGACAGCTGAAGCTTTCTTT. The chain is built from TRBV19 and TRBJ1-1; 7 nucleotides agree with TRBD1. Looked up from germline, CDR1 is LNHDA and CDR2 is SQIVND (reference sequence). This CDR3 is 12 amino acids long. J lost 6 bases, V lost 5 bases, and 3 bases had no gene match.

This chain joins TRBV19 and TRBJ1-5; 10 bases map to TRBD1. The CDR3 spans 15 residues. V shed 5 bases and J 7 bases; nucleotides not matched to a gene: 8. Germline lookup yields CDR1 LNHDA and CDR2 SQIVND (reference sequence). CDR3 in amino acids: CASSLRTGGKQPQHF. The CDR3 bases are TGTGCCAGTAGTTTAAGGACAGGGGGAAAGCAGCCCCAGCATTTT.

The CDR3 DNA reads TGTGCCAGCAAGGGGACAGCGTCTAATTCACCCCTCCACTTT. Amino acid sequence: CASKGTASNSPLHF. This chain joins TRBV19 and TRBJ1-6, with 7 bases that match TRBD1. CDR1 is LNHDA and CDR2 is SQIVND in the germline V gene (reference sequence). This CDR3 has 14 amino acids. J lost 6 bases, V lost 9 bases, and 8 bases had no gene match. Full variable domain (rest looked up from reference TRBV19 and TRBJ1-6): DGGITQSPKYLFRKEGQNVTLSCEQNLNHDAMYWYRQDPGQGLRLIYYSQIVNDFQKGDIAEGYSVSREKKESFPLTVTSAQKNPTAFYLCASKGTASNSPLHFGNGTRLTVT.